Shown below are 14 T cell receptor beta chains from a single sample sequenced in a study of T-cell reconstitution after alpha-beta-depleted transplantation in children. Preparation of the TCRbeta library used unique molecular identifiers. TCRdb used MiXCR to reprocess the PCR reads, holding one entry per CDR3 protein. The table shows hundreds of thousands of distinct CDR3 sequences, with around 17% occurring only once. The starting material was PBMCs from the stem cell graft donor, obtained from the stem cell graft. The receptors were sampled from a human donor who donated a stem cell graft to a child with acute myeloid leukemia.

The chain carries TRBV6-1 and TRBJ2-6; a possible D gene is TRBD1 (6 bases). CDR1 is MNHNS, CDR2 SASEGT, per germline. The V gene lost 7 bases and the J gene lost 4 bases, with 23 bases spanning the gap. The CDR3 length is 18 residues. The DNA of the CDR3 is TGTGCCAGCACCGGTTGGTCAGGGGCGATTTCCGGGGCCAACGTCCTGACTTTC. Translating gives CASTGWSGAISGANVLTF.

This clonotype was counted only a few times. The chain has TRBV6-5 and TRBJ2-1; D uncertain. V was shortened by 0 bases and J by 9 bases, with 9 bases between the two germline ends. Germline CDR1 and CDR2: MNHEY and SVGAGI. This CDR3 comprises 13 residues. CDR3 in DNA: TGTGCCAGCAGTTACTCGAGGAAGGGTGAGCAGTTCTTC. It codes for CASSYSRKGEQFF.

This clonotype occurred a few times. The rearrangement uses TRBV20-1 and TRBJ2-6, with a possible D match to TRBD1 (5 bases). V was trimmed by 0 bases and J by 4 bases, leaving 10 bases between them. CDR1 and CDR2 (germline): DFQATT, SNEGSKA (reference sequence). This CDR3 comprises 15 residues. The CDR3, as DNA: TGCAGTGCTAGAGATCAAGGGGTCGGGGCCAACGTCCTGACTTTC. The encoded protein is CSARDQGVGANVLTF.

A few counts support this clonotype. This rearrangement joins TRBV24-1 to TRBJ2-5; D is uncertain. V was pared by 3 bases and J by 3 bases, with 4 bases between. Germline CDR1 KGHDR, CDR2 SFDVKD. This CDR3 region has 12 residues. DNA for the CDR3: TGTGCCACCAGTGATCCGGAAGAGACCCAGTACTTC. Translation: CATSDPEETQYF.

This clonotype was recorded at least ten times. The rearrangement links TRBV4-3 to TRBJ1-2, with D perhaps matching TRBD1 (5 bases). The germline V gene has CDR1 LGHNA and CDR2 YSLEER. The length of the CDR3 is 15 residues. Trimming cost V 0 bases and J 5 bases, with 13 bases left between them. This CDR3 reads CASSQDVTAPYGYTF. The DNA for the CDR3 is TGCGCCAGCAGCCAAGACGTGACAGCTCCTTATGGCTACACCTTC.

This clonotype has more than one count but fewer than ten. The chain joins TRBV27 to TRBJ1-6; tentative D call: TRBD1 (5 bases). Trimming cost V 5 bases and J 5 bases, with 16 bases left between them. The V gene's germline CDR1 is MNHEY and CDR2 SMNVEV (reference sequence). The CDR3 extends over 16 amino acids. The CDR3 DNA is TGTGCCAGCAGTACCCTCGGGGGGTGGAATAATTCACCCCTCCACTTT. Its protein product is CASSTLGGWNNSPLHF.

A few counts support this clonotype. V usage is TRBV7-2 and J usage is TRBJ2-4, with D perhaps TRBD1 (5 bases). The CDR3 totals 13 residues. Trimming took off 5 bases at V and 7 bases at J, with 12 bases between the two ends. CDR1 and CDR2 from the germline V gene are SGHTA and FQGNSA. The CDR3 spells CASSAGYRNIQYF. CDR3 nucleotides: TGTGCCAGCAGCGCAGGGTATAGGAACATTCAGTACTTC.

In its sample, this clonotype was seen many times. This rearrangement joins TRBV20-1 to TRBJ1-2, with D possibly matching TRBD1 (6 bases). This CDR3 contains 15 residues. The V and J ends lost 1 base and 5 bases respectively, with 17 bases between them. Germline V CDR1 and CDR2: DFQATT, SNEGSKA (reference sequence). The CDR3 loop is CSARVSRRGLYGYTF. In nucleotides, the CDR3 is TGCAGTGCTAGAGTCAGCAGGAGGGGGTTATATGGCTACACCTTC.

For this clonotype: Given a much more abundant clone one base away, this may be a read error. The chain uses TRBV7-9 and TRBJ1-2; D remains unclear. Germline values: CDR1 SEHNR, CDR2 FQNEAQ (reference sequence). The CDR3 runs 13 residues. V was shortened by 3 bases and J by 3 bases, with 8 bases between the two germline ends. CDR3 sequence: CASSFGMDYGYTF. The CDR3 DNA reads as TGTGCCAGCAGCTTTGGCATGGACTATGGCTACACCTTC.

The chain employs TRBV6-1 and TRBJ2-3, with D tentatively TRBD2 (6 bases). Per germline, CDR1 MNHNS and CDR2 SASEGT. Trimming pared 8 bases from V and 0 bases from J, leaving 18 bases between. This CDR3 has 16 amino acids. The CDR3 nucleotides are TGTGCCAGCTTGGGGCGGGGCGGGGCTAGCACAGATACGCAGTATTTT. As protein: CASLGRGGASTDTQYF.

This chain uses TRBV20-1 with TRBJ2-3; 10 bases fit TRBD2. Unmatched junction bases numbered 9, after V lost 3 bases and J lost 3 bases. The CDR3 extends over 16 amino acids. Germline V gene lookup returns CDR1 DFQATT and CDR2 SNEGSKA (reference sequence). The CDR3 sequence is CSARGPSGGPTDTQYF. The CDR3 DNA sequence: TGCAGTGCTAGGGGCCCTAGCGGGGGTCCGACAGATACGCAGTATTTT.

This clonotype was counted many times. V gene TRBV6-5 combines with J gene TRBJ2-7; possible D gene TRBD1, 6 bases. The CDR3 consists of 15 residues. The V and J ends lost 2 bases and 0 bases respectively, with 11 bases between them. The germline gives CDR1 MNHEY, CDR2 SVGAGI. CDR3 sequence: CASSYRQASSYEQYF. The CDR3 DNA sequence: TGTGCCAGCAGTTACAGACAGGCATCCTCCTACGAGCAGTACTTC.

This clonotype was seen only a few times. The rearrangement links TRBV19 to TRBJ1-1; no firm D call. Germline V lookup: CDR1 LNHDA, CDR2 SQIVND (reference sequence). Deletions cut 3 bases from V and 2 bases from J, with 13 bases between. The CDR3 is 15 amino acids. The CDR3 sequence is CASSISGTLNTEAFF. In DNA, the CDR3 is TGTGCCAGTAGTATTTCCGGCACCTTAAACACTGAAGCTTTCTTT.

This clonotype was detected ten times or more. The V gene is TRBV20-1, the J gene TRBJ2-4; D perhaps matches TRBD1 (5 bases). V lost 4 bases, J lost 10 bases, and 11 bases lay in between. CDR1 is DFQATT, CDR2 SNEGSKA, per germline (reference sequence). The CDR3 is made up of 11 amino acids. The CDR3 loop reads CSANLGRIQYF. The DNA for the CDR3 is TGCAGTGCTAATTTGGGGCGTATTCAGTACTTC.